This passage covers 26 T cell receptor beta chains from one sample sequenced in a study of T-cell memory formation after mild COVID-19. A single record per CDR3 protein comes from TCRdb applying MiXCR to the 5' RACE reads. The sample shows roughly 80,000 distinct CDR3 sequences, about 15% of them seen only once. The sequenced material came from PBMCs or a T cell subset sorted from them (not recorded which). The source is an adult woman who had mild COVID-19 (a few samples of this study predate the infection). Cell type and time point are not known.

The chain joins TRBV29-1 to TRBJ2-5, with 8 bases fitting TRBD1. The ends lost 5 bases at V and 3 bases at J; junction bases unmatched: 5. Germline V CDR1 and CDR2: SQVTM, ANQGSEA. The CDR3 is made up of 13 amino acids. The CDR3 region is CSVKQGAEETQYF. In DNA, the CDR3 is TGCAGCGTTAAGCAGGGGGCTGAAGAGACCCAGTACTTC.

This clonotype has only a few counts. The V and J genes are TRBV5-1 and TRBJ2-1; no definite D call. V was trimmed by 0 bases and J by 5 bases, leaving 12 bases between them. The germline gives CDR1 SGHRS, CDR2 YFSETQ. The CDR3 sequence is 15 residues long. Here the CDR3 reads CASSLATPGHNEQFF. The CDR3 nucleotides read TGCGCCAGCAGCTTGGCGACTCCAGGACACAATGAGCAGTTCTTC.

J is TRBJ2-1 and V is TRBV7-9; D call uncertain. Germline loops: CDR1 SEHNR, CDR2 FQNEAQ (reference sequence). The CDR3 has 11 residues. V was cut by 6 bases and J by 8 bases, with 8 bases left in between. CDR3 coding DNA: TGTGCCAGCAGTGTTATGGATGAGCAGTTCTTC. This codes for CASSVMDEQFF.

The chain combines TRBV5-6 with TRBJ2-2; unclear D gene. This CDR3 region has 12 residues. V was clipped by 2 bases and J by 6 bases, with 5 bases between them. Germline V CDR1 and CDR2: SGHDT, YYEEEE. The CDR3 loop is CASSFGSGELFF. The CDR3 nucleotides read TGTGCCAGCAGCTTTGGGTCCGGGGAGCTGTTTTTT.

This clonotype occurred a few times. The chain has TRBV7-9 and TRBJ2-1; tentative D call: TRBD1 (6 bases). Germline V gives CDR1 SEHNR, CDR2 FQNEAQ (reference sequence). Trimming stripped 5 bases from V and 5 bases from J, with 16 bases between. The CDR3 covers 15 residues. CDR3 nucleotide sequence: TGTGCCAGCAGCCCAGCCCCCGGGGACAACAATGAGCAGTTCTTC. This codes for CASSPAPGDNNEQFF.

This clonotype came up many times. The rearrangement links TRBV7-8 to TRBJ2-1; D is perhaps TRBD1 or TRBD2 (5 bases each). The V gene lost 8 bases and the J gene lost 4 bases, with 12 bases spanning the gap. The length of the CDR3 is 13 residues. Germline V gene data show CDR1 as SGHVS and CDR2 as FQNEAQ. CDR3 nucleotide sequence: TGTGCCAGCCGGGACCTACTTTACAATGAGCAGTTCTTC. This gives the protein CASRDLLYNEQFF.

The genes are TRBV29-1 and TRBJ2-5; 8 bases align to TRBD1. This CDR3 has 13 residues. The germline gives CDR1 SQVTM, CDR2 ANQGSEA. V was pared by 6 bases and J by 5 bases, with 8 bases of the junction left unmatched. The CDR3 sequence is CSVETGEVETQYF. The CDR3 region has the DNA TGCAGCGTAGAGACAGGGGAGGTGGAGACCCAGTACTTC.

The V and J genes are TRBV5-1 and TRBJ1-5, with 9 bases aligning to TRBD1. Trimming removed 3 bases from V and 7 bases from J; junction bases left unmatched: 8. CDR3 length: 15 amino acids. Germline values: CDR1 SGHRS, CDR2 YFSETQ. In DNA form, the CDR3 reads TGCGCCAGCAGCTCCCCCGACAGGGGGAGGCAGCCCCAGCATTTT. This translates into CASSSPDRGRQPQHF.

The rearrangement joins TRBV6-6 to TRBJ2-7; perhaps TRBD1 as D (6 bases). The germline V gene encodes CDR1 MNHNY and CDR2 SVGAGI (reference sequence). The CDR3 is 13 amino acids. Trimming stripped 5 bases from V and 0 bases from J, with 8 bases between. DNA of the CDR3: TGTGCCAGCAGTACAGGGAGCTCCTACGAGCAGTACTTC. This gives the protein CASSTGSSYEQYF.

This chain joins TRBV15 and TRBJ2-2; 8 nucleotides match TRBD2. J lost 5 bases, V lost 0 bases, and 11 bases had no gene match. CDR3 length: 18 residues. Germline V CDR1 and CDR2: LNHNV, YYDKDF (reference sequence). The CDR3 spells CATSRDWAGTSPTGELFF. In DNA form, the CDR3 reads TGTGCCACCAGCAGAGATTGGGCCGGGACTAGTCCGACCGGGGAGCTGTTTTTT.

The CDR3 reads CASIYLSSYNEQFF. The CDR3 coding sequence is TGTGCCAGCATTTACCTGAGCTCCTACAATGAGCAGTTCTTC. This rearrangement joins TRBV2 to TRBJ2-1; D gene unclear. V was pared by 7 bases and J by 0 bases, with 10 bases between. CDR3 length: 14 amino acids. Germline CDR1 is SNHLY and CDR2 is FYNNEI. Full variable domain (remainder filled in from reference TRBV2 and TRBJ2-1): EPEVTQTPSHQVTQMGQEVILRCVPISNHLYFYWYRQILGQKVEFLVSFYNNEISEKSEIFDDQFSVERPDGSNFTLKIRSTKLEDSAMYFCASIYLSSYNEQFFGPGTRLTVL.

This clonotype turned up a few times. The genes are TRBV5-6 and TRBJ1-5; no reliable D call. The CDR3 length is 13 residues. V lost 2 bases and J 4 bases, leaving 7 bases between the germline ends. Germline CDR1 reads SGHDT; CDR2 reads YYEEEE. CDR3 DNA: TGTGCCAGCAGCTTTACGGGGAATCAGCCCCAGCATTTT. This gives the protein CASSFTGNQPQHF.

This clonotype showed up just a few times. This chain connects TRBV28 to TRBJ2-3; D unclear. Trimming shortened V by 2 bases and J by 0 bases, and 9 bases separated the two germline ends. The CDR3 runs to 15 residues. Germline V gene data show CDR1 as MDHEN and CDR2 as SYDVKM. The CDR3 sequence: CASSLSWASTDTQYF. Written as DNA, the CDR3 is TGTGCCAGCAGTTTAAGCTGGGCTAGCACAGATACGCAGTATTTT.

This clonotype was counted between two and nine times. J is TRBJ2-5 and V is TRBV9, with 12 bases aligning to TRBD2. With 0 bases clipped from V and 1 base from J, the junction kept 7 bases outside the gene matches. This CDR3 is built from 18 residues. Germline assignment: CDR1 SGDLS and CDR2 YYNGEE. The CDR3: CASSVVGGLAGSQETQYF. DNA for the CDR3: TGTGCCAGCAGCGTAGTAGGAGGACTAGCGGGATCCCAAGAGACCCAGTACTTC. Together with reference TRBV9 and TRBJ2-5, the CDR3 gives the full variable domain: DSGVTQTPKHLITATGQRVTLRCSPRSGDLSVYWYQQSLDQGLQFLIQYYNGEERAKGNILERFSAQQFPDLHSELNLSSLELGDSALYFCASSVVGGLAGSQETQYFGPGTRLLVL.

Only a few counts were recorded for this clonotype. The rearrangement uses TRBV20-1 and TRBJ1-5; D remains unclear. CDR3 size: 15 residues. Germline values: CDR1 DFQATT, CDR2 SNEGSKA (reference sequence). V was clipped by 1 base and J by 0 bases, with 10 bases between them. CDR3 bases: TGCAGTGCTAGAGTTGCAGGAGATAGCAATCAGCCCCAGCATTTT. Protein sequence: CSARVAGDSNQPQHF.

This sequence joins TRBV30 and TRBJ2-3, with D maybe TRBD2 (6 bases). CDR3 size: 16 residues. The germline V gene has CDR1 GTSNPN and CDR2 SVGIG (reference sequence). Trimming stripped 2 bases from V and 1 base from J, with 16 bases between. The CDR3 DNA reads TGTGCCTGGAGTCACCCTGGGCGGGGAGGCACAGATACGCAGTATTTT. As protein: CAWSHPGRGGTDTQYF. Full variable domain (rest looked up from reference TRBV30 and TRBJ2-3): SQTIHQWPATLVQPVGSPLSLECTVEGTSNPNLYWYRQAAGRGLQLLFYSVGIGQISSEVPQNLSASRPQDRQFILSSKKLLLSDSGFYLCAWSHPGRGGTDTQYFGPGTRLTVL.

The gene calls are TRBV12-3 or TRBV12-4 and TRBJ2-5; D remains ambiguous. The V end lost 5 bases, the J end lost 5 bases, and 15 bases lay between the germline ends. This CDR3 has 14 residues. CDR3 in amino acids: CASSQILGAETQYF. In DNA, the CDR3 is TGTGCCAGCAGTCAAATACTCGGTGCGGAGACCCAGTACTTC.

V gene TRBV7-6 combines with J gene TRBJ2-1; TRBD1 aligns across 8 bases. Unmatched junction bases numbered 12, after V lost 8 bases and J lost 6 bases. Germline lookup yields CDR1 SGHVS and CDR2 FNYEAQ. This CDR3 is 15 amino acids long. CDR3 in DNA: TGTGCCAGCGGATTGACAGGGGCCTTTCGCAATGAGCAGTTCTTC. This translates into CASGLTGAFRNEQFF.

J is TRBJ2-1 and V is TRBV6-2 or TRBV6-3; 8 bases map to TRBD2. CDR3 size: 16 residues. The V and J ends lost 4 bases and 9 bases, in that order; junction bases with no gene match: 14. Germline CDR1 and CDR2: MNHEY and SVGEGT. The chain's CDR3 is CASSSREEREIREQFF. Written as DNA, the CDR3 is TGTGCCAGCAGTTCCAGGGAGGAGCGGGAGATCCGTGAGCAGTTCTTC.

This clonotype has just a few counts. J is TRBJ2-7 and V is TRBV7-8, with D maybe TRBD1 (5 bases). The CDR3 spans 14 residues. Germline V gives CDR1 SGHVS, CDR2 FQNEAQ. The V end lost 2 bases, the J end lost 3 bases, and 11 bases lay between the germline ends. The CDR3 coding sequence is TGTGCCAGCAGCTTATTCCAAACAGGCTACGAGCAGTACTTC. Translation gives CASSLFQTGYEQYF.

This clonotype was counted between two and nine times. The rearrangement joins TRBV6-5 to TRBJ1-2; TRBD1 matches at 7 bases. V lost 3 bases to trimming and J lost 4 bases; unmatched junction nucleotides: 5. CDR3 length equals 14 residues. Per the germline V gene, CDR1 is MNHEY and CDR2 is SVGAGI. The CDR3 DNA reads as TGTGCCAGCAGTTATTCAGACAGGGCCTATGGCTACACCTTC. Its translation is CASSYSDRAYGYTF.

The chain joins TRBV5-1 to TRBJ2-1; TRBD2 might be the D (6 bases). From germline, CDR1 is SGHRS and CDR2 YFSETQ. This CDR3 contains 15 residues. Trimming took 7 bases from V and 0 from J, leaving 14 bases between them. The CDR3 is CASARAEGSYNEQFF. CDR3 coding DNA: TGCGCCAGCGCCCGGGCGGAGGGCTCCTACAATGAGCAGTTCTTC.

The CDR3 reads CSAPPNPGGTDTQYF. The CDR3 DNA sequence: TGCAGTGCCCCCCCCAACCCGGGGGGCACAGATACGCAGTATTTT. The chain recombines TRBV20-1 with TRBJ2-3, with D possibly being TRBD2 (6 bases). V was pared by 6 bases and J by 1 base, with 17 bases between. The germline CDR1 and CDR2 sequences are DFQATT and SNEGSKA (reference sequence). CDR3 length: 15 residues.

This clonotype turned up a few times. CDR3: CASSGPGTGVQETQYF. For the CDR3, the DNA is TGTGCCAGCAGTGGCCCTGGGACAGGGGTACAAGAGACCCAGTACTTC. V is TRBV12-3 or TRBV12-4 and J is TRBJ2-5; the match to TRBD1 covers 10 bases. There are 16 residues in the CDR3. V dropped 5 bases and J dropped 2; count of bases not matched to a gene: 8.

At least ten counts were recorded for this clonotype. This rearrangement joins TRBV6-5 to TRBJ2-5, with D uncertain. This CDR3 is 11 amino acids long. Germline CDR1 MNHEY, CDR2 SVGAGI. Between the trimmed V and J ends, which lost 2 bases and 6 bases, there was a span of 4 bases. CDR3 loop: CASSYGQTQYF. The DNA of the CDR3 is TGTGCCAGCAGTTACGGTCAGACCCAGTACTTC.

A few counts support this clonotype. In DNA form, the CDR3 reads TGCGCCAGCAGCCAAGAGGGGCGCTCGGGGGAGACCCAGTACTTC. Residues: CASSQEGRSGETQYF. The chain is built from TRBV4-1 and TRBJ2-5, with D possibly being TRBD1 or TRBD2 (5 bases each). There are 15 residues in the CDR3. V shed 0 bases and J shed 5 bases, with 13 bases lying between them. Germline CDR1 is MGHRA and CDR2 is YSYEKL.